The table lists the clone carrying this T cell receptor beta chain with a count of one. Antigen unknown. The data were obtained in a study of T cells in localized non-small cell lung cancer. Study-level points and caveats: Among the tissues sampled, uninvolved adjacent lung had the highest T cell clonality, above tumor.

The protocol was immunoSEQ multiplex PCR, while the TCRdb copy is restricted to in-frame clones and leaves out a portion. The sample holds around 53,000 clones; 80% are singletons and the top ten take about 4%. Germline CDR1 reads SGDLS; CDR2 reads YYNGEE. The V end lost 3 bases, the J end lost 4 bases, and 11 bases lay between the germline ends. The CDR3 runs to 15 residues. The chain recombines TRBV9 with TRBJ2-6, with D unresolved. The origin of this receptor is a woman aged 35 to 70 with stage II lung adenocarcinoma. Sequenced here: PBMCs, sampled before any cancer treatment. CDR3 DNA sequence: TGTGCCAGCAGCGCCCGACACGTGGGGGCCAACGTCCTGACTTTC. Its protein product is CASSARHVGANVLTF.